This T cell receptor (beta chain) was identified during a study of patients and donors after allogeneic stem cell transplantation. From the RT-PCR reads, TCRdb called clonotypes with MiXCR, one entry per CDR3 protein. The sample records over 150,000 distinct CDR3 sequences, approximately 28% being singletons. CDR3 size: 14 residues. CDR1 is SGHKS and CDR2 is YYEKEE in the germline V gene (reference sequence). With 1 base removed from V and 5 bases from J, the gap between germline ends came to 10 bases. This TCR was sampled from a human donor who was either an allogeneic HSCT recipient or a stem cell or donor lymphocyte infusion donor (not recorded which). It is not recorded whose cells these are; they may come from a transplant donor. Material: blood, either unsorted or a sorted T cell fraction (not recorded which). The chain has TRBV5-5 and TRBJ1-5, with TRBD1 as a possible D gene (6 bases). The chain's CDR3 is CASSLFGGHQPQHF. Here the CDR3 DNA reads TGTGCCAGCAGCTTGTTTGGGGGCCATCAGCCCCAGCATTTT.